These 25 T cell receptor beta chains originate from one sample sequenced in a study of shared clonotypes between healthy human individuals. Profiled with immunoSEQ multiplex PCR; TCRdb holds only in-frame clones, not every one. The sample includes 2 million to 3 million clones, approximately 94% of them seen just once. Source material: naive CD4+ T cells from PBMCs. Stated subset: CD45RA+ positively selected. The source of these receptors is a man aged 18 to 30 in good health. Some clones in this sample may be carry-over from other donors' samples.

This chain uses TRBV11-3 with TRBJ2-5; D perhaps matches TRBD1 (5 bases). CDR3 length equals 15 residues. Trimming removed 5 bases at V and 3 bases at J, with 16 bases between. From germline, CDR1 is SGHNT and CDR2 YENEEA. CDR3 sequence reads: CASSTRQGAEETQYF. CDR3 coding DNA: TGTGCCAGCAGCACGCGACAAGGGGCAGAAGAGACCCAGTACTTC.

In the case of this clone: In the same sample, other DNA sequences code for this CDR3. The chain employs TRBV28 and TRBJ2-1; D call uncertain. The CDR3 is 13 residues long. Trimming took off 3 bases at V and 2 bases at J, with 5 bases between the two ends. Germline V gene data show CDR1 as MDHEN and CDR2 as SYDVKM. In DNA form, the CDR3 reads TGTGCCAGCAGTTTGCGAGCCTACAATGAGCAGTTCTTC. It translates to CASSLRAYNEQFF.

The rearrangement joins TRBV30 to TRBJ1-3; no clear D gene. Germline V gives CDR1 GTSNPN, CDR2 SVGIG (reference sequence). This CDR3 region has 12 residues. Trimming pared 6 bases from V and 1 base from J, leaving 7 bases between. The CDR3 loop is CACQGSGNTIYF. CDR3 nucleotide sequence: TGTGCCTGCCAAGGGTCTGGAAACACCATATATTTT.

This chain joins TRBV7-9 and TRBJ2-3; TRBD2 agrees at 11 bases. Germline trimming cut 5 bases from V and 4 bases from J; bases unmatched to any gene: 5. The germline CDR1 and CDR2 sequences are SEHNR and FQNEAQ (reference sequence). The CDR3 is 15 amino acids. CDR3 protein: CASSPSGRPADTQYF. In nucleotides, the CDR3 is TGTGCCAGCAGCCCTAGCGGGAGGCCGGCAGATACGCAGTATTTT.

The DNA of the CDR3 is TGTGCCAGCAGCTTGGCGGCAGGGGGTTGGTACGAGCAGTACTTC. Its protein product is CASSLAAGGWYEQYF. The chain employs TRBV5-6 and TRBJ2-7, with TRBD1 identical over 7 bases. The CDR3 contains 15 residues. Trimming took 0 bases from V and 4 from J; bases not matched to a gene: 7. The V gene's germline CDR1 is SGHDT and CDR2 YYEEEE. The complete variable domain, with remaining parts taken from reference TRBV5-6 and TRBJ2-7, reads DAGVTQSPTHLIKTRGQQVTLRCSPKSGHDTVSWYQQALGQGPQFIFQYYEEEERQRGNFPDRFSGHQFPNYSSELNVNALLLGDSALYLCASSLAAGGWYEQYFGPGTRLTVT.

This sequence joins TRBV28 and TRBJ1-2; 10 nucleotides match TRBD1. CDR3 length: 15 amino acids. Germline V lookup: CDR1 MDHEN, CDR2 SYDVKM. J was trimmed by 2 bases and V by 4 bases; bases with no gene match: 4. The CDR3 reads CASSSTGGANYGYTF. The CDR3 DNA reads as TGTGCCAGCAGTTCGACAGGGGGCGCCAACTATGGCTACACCTTC.

The V call is TRBV5-6, the J call TRBJ2-1; 12 nucleotides match TRBD2. J gave up 8 bases and V 0 bases, and 6 bases lay outside the gene matches. The CDR3 extends over 16 amino acids. Germline-derived CDR1 and CDR2 are SGHDT and YYEEEE. The DNA of the CDR3 is TGTGCCAGCAGCTTGGGACTAGCGGGAGTCGTGGATGAGCAGTTCTTC. Its protein product is CASSLGLAGVVDEQFF.

The chain uses TRBV7-9 and TRBJ1-2; D is unresolved. The CDR3 length is 14 residues. The V gene's germline CDR1 is SEHNR and CDR2 FQNEAQ (reference sequence). Trimming took off 5 bases at V and 7 bases at J, with 17 bases between the two ends. CDR3 sequence reads: CASSIYGPQIGYTF. CDR3 nucleotide sequence: TGTGCCAGCAGCATTTACGGGCCGCAGATTGGCTACACCTTC.

This clone has a single count. The chain links TRBV5-4 to TRBJ2-7; 12 nucleotides line up with TRBD2. J was trimmed by 6 bases and V by 3 bases; bases with no gene match: 7. Germline-derived CDR1 and CDR2 are SGHNT and YYREEE (reference sequence). This CDR3 has 15 residues. This CDR3 reads CASSWGTSGPSEQYF. The CDR3 DNA sequence: TGTGCCAGCAGCTGGGGGACTAGCGGGCCGTCCGAGCAGTACTTC.

V gene TRBV2 combines with J gene TRBJ1-1; D is ambiguous. CDR1 is SNHLY, CDR2 FYNNEI, per germline. The CDR3 spans 12 residues. Trimming cost V 6 bases and J 1 base, with 6 bases left between them. DNA for the CDR3: TGTGCCAGCAGACGACGGAACACTGAAGCTTTCTTT. It yields the protein CASRRRNTEAFF.

This chain joins TRBV30 and TRBJ2-5; 7 bases align to TRBD1. The junction had 9 bases not matched to a gene; V was cut back by 3 bases and J by 5 bases. Germline values: CDR1 GTSNPN, CDR2 SVGIG (reference sequence). The CDR3 contains 14 residues. As DNA, the CDR3 is TGTGCCTGGAGAGCAGGGGGTTTTATGGAGACCCAGTACTTC. Protein product: CAWRAGGFMETQYF.

This clone was recorded a few times. CDR3 coding DNA: TGTGCCAGCAGCTTTGGCCCGGGAGAAGAAGCTTTCTTT. It codes for CASSFGPGEEAFF. The genes are TRBV7-2 and TRBJ1-1; D remains unclear. V lost 3 bases and J lost 8, with 13 bases in between. This CDR3 is built from 13 residues. CDR1 is SGHTA, CDR2 FQGNSA, per germline.

The gene calls are TRBV6-5 and TRBJ2-3; D may correspond to TRBD1 or TRBD2 (6 bases each). The V and J ends lost 10 bases and 8 bases respectively, with 16 bases between them. Germline CDR1 reads MNHEY; CDR2 reads SVGAGI. This CDR3 is 12 amino acids long. CDR3 coding DNA: TGTGCCACCCTAGGTGGAGGGGGTACGCAGTATTTT. Translated, it gives CATLGGGGTQYF.

This clone was seen just once. The CDR3 loop is CASFRSPTDTQYF. The DNA of the CDR3 is TGTGCCAGCTTTAGGAGTCCCACAGATACGCAGTATTTT. The V gene is TRBV18, the J gene TRBJ2-3, with no clear D. Trimming took off 7 bases at V and 2 bases at J, with 10 bases between the two ends. The V gene's germline CDR1 is KGHSH and CDR2 LQKENI. This CDR3 has 13 residues.

V gene TRBV7-2 combines with J gene TRBJ1-1; perhaps TRBD1 as D (5 bases). This CDR3 contains 12 residues. Germline V gives CDR1 SGHTA, CDR2 FQGNSA. The V end lost 5 bases, the J end lost 11 bases, and 15 bases lay between the germline ends. The CDR3 loop reads CASSRGSGSAFF. The DNA for the CDR3 is TGTGCCAGCAGCCGGGGGAGCGGAAGTGCTTTCTTT.

The chain joins TRBV7-3 to TRBJ2-3; tentatively, D is TRBD2 (5 bases). Trimming removed 2 bases at V and 3 bases at J, with 9 bases between. Germline V gene data show CDR1 as SGHTA and CDR2 as FQGTGA. The CDR3 length is 14 residues. The CDR3 nucleotides are TGTGCCAGCAGCTTAGACCCGGGAACAGATACGCAGTATTTT. As protein: CASSLDPGTDTQYF.

This clone appeared a single time. The V and J genes are TRBV27 and TRBJ2-3, with unresolved D. Germline CDR1 and CDR2: MNHEY and SMNVEV (reference sequence). The CDR3 length is 14 residues. The V end was cut by 2 bases, the J end by 0 bases, with 6 bases between. CDR3 amino acids: CASSLRLSTDTQYF. For the CDR3, the DNA is TGTGCCAGCAGTTTAAGGCTGAGCACAGATACGCAGTATTTT.

V is TRBV28 and J is TRBJ1-2; TRBD1 might be the D (5 bases). Trimming removed 3 bases from V and 0 bases from J, with 14 bases in between. Germline assignment: CDR1 MDHEN and CDR2 SYDVKM. The CDR3 consists of 16 residues. CDR3 loop: CASSLGPATANYGYTF. CDR3 nucleotides: TGTGCCAGCAGTTTGGGGCCGGCGACGGCTAACTATGGCTACACCTTC.

The CDR3 region is CASSLGTAIGYTF. CDR3 nucleotides: TGTGCCAGCAGCCTCGGGACCGCGATTGGCTACACCTTC. The V gene is TRBV7-9, the J gene TRBJ1-2, with D maybe TRBD1 (5 bases). The CDR3 sequence is 13 residues long. Between the trimmed V and J ends, which lost 5 bases and 7 bases, there was a span of 14 bases. Per the germline V gene, CDR1 is SEHNR and CDR2 is FQNEAQ (reference sequence).

The CDR3, as DNA: TGCGCCAGCAGCTTGGGGACAGGGGGCCAGGAGCAGTTCTTC. This sequence encodes CASSLGTGGQEQFF. The J gene is TRBJ2-1, the V gene TRBV5-1; TRBD1 aligns across 11 bases. Trimming cost V 0 bases and J 10 bases; bases outside gene matches: 3. CDR1 SGHRS and CDR2 YFSETQ come from the germline V gene. CDR3 length: 14 residues.

The chain employs TRBV2 and TRBJ2-4; a possible D gene is TRBD2 (6 bases). The length of the CDR3 is 15 residues. Trimming cost V 4 bases and J 3 bases, with 13 bases left between them. Germline CDR1 and CDR2: SNHLY and FYNNEI. The CDR3 DNA is TGTGCCAGCAGTGGACTAGGAGGGGTCAAAAACATTCAGTACTTC. It is translated as CASSGLGGVKNIQYF.

To note about this clone: In the same sample, other DNA sequences code for this CDR3. The chain carries TRBV28 and TRBJ1-2; D gene ambiguous. The V and J ends lost 5 bases and 4 bases respectively, with 8 bases between them. The CDR3 covers 12 residues. The V gene's germline CDR1 is MDHEN and CDR2 SYDVKM. The CDR3 loop is CASSARGYGYTF. The CDR3 DNA reads TGTGCCAGCAGTGCCCGGGGCTATGGCTACACCTTC.

With respect to this clone: This specimen includes other DNA sequences encoding the same CDR3. The chain combines TRBV6-5 with TRBJ2-5; D unclear. The CDR3 consists of 13 residues. Trimming left V 6 bases short and J 2 bases short, with 10 bases between. In germline, CDR1 is MNHEY, CDR2 SVGAGI. The CDR3 DNA sequence: TGTGCCAGCAGAAGACTGGTACAAGAGACCCAGTACTTC. Protein: CASRRLVQETQYF.

As for this clone: This same CDR3 is encoded by further DNA sequences in the sample. The chain is built from TRBV28 and TRBJ2-2; D call uncertain. The germline V gene has CDR1 MDHEN and CDR2 SYDVKM. The CDR3 spans 12 residues. Trimming removed 2 bases at V and 5 bases at J, with 3 bases between. The CDR3 nucleotides are TGTGCCAGCAGTTTACGGACCGGGGAGCTGTTTTTT. This gives the protein CASSLRTGELFF.

J is TRBJ2-1 and V is TRBV9, with D hard to call. This CDR3 is built from 11 residues. Trimming removed 1 base from V and 11 bases from J, with 7 bases in between. Looked up from germline, CDR1 is SGDLS and CDR2 is YYNGEE. CDR3 sequence: CASSVTEKQFF. The CDR3 region has the DNA TGTGCCAGCAGCGTAACGGAGAAGCAGTTCTTC. Filled out from reference TRBV9 and TRBJ2-1, the complete variable domain reads DSGVTQTPKHLITATGQRVTLRCSPRSGDLSVYWYQQSLDQGLQFLIQYYNGEERAKGNILERFSAQQFPDLHSELNLSSLELGDSALYFCASSVTEKQFFGPGTRLTVL.